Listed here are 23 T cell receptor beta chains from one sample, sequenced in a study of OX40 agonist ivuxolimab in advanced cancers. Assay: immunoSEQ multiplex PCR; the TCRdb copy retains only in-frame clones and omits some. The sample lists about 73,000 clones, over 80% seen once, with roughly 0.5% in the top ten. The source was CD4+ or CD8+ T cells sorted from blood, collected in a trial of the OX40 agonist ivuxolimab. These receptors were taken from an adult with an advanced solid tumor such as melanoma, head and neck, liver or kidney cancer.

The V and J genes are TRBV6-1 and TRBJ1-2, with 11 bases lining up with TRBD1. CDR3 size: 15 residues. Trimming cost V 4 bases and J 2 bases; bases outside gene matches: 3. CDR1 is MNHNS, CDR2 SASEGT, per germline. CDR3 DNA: TGTGCCAGCAGTGCCCGGGACAGGGGGAACTATGGCTACACCTTC. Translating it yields CASSARDRGNYGYTF.

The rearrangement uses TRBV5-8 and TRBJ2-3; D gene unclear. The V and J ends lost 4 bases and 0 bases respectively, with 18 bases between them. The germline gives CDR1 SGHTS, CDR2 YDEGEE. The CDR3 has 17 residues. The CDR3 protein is CASSLTVNAASTDTQYF. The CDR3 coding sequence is TGTGCCAGCAGCCTAACGGTGAATGCAGCCAGCACAGATACGCAGTATTTT.

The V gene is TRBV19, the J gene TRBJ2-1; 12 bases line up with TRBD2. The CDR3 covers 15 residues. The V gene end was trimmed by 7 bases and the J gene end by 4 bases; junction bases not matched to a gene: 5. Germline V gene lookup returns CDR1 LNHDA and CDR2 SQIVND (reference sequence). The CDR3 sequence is CASNTLAGGYNEQFF. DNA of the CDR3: TGTGCCAGTAACACACTAGCGGGAGGTTACAATGAGCAGTTCTTC.

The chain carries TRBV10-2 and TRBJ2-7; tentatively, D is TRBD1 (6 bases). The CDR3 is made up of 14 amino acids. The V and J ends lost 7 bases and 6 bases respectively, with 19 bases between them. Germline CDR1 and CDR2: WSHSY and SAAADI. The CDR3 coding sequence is TGCGCCAGCACCGAGACAGGTGGATCCCGCGAGCAGTACTTC. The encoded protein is CASTETGGSREQYF.

The CDR3 DNA reads as TGTGCCAGCAGTGGGGAACAGGGGTGGGGCACTGAAGCTTTCTTT. It codes for CASSGEQGWGTEAFF. This chain connects TRBV6-1 to TRBJ1-1; 7 nucleotides match TRBD1. V was pared by 4 bases and J by 4 bases, with 9 bases of the junction left unmatched. The CDR3 covers 15 residues. The V gene's germline CDR1 is MNHNS and CDR2 SASEGT.

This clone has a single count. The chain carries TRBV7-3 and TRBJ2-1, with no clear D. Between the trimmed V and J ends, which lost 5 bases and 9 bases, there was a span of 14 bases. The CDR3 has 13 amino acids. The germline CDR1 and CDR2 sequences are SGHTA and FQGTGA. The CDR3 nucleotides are TGTGCCAGCAGCCCTGGCCGGTTGGGTGAGCAGTTCTTC. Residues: CASSPGRLGEQFF.

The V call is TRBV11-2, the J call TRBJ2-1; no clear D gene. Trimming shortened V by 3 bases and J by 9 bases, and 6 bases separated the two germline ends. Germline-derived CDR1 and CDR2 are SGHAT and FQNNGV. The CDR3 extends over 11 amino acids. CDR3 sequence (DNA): TGTGCCAGCAGCTTGGCCAGTGAGCAGTTCTTC. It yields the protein CASSLASEQFF.

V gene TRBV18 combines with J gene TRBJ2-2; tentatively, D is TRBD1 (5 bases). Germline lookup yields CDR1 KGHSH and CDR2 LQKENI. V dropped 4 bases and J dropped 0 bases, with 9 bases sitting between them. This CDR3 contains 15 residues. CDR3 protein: CASSLDSSNTGELFF. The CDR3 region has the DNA TGTGCCAGCTCACTTGACAGCTCGAACACCGGGGAGCTGTTTTTT.

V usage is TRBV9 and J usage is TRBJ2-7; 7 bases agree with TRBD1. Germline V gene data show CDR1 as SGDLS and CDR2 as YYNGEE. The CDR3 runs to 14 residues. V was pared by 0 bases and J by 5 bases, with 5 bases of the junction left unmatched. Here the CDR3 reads CASSVEGAEDEQYF. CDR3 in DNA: TGTGCCAGCAGCGTAGAGGGGGCTGAAGACGAGCAGTACTTC.

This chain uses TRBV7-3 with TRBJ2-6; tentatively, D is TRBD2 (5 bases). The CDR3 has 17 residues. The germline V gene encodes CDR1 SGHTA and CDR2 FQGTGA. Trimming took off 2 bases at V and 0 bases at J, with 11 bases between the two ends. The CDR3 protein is CASSLGGASSGANVLTF. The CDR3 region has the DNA TGTGCCAGCAGCTTAGGAGGCGCAAGCTCTGGGGCCAACGTCCTGACTTTC.

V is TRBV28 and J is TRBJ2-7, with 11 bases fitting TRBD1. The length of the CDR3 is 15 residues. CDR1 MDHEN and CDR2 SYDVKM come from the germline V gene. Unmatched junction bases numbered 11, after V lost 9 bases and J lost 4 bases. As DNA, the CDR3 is TGTGCCAGTAATACCCCCGGGACAGGGGGGTACGAGCAGTACTTC. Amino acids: CASNTPGTGGYEQYF.

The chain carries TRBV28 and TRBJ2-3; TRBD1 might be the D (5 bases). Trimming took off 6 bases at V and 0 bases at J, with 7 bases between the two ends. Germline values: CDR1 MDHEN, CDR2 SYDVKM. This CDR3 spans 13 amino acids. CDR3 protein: CASRTVSTDTQYF. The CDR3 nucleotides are TGTGCCAGCAGGACAGTTAGCACAGATACGCAGTATTTT.

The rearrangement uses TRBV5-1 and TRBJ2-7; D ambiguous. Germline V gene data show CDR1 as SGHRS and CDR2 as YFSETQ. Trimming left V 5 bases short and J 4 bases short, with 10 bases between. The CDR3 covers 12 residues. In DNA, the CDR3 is TGCGCCAGCAGTGACACGTCATACGAGCAGTACTTC. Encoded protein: CASSDTSYEQYF.

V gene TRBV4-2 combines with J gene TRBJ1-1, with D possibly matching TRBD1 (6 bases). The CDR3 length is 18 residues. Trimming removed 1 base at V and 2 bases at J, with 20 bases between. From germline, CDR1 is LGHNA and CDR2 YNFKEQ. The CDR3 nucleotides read TGTGCCAGCAGCCAAGTCGGGAAGAGGGGGGTAAGAAACACTGAAGCTTTCTTT. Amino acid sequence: CASSQVGKRGVRNTEAFF.

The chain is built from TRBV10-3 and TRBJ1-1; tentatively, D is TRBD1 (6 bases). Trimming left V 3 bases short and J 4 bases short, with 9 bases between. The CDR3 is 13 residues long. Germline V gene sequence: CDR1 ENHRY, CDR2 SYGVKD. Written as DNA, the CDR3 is TGTGCCATCAGTGACACAGGGTTCACTGAAGCTTTCTTT. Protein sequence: CAISDTGFTEAFF.

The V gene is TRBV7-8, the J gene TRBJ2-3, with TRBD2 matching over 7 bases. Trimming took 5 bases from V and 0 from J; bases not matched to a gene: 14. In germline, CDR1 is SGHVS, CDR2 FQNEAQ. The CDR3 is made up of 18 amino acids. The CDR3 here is CASSRGGLDFTSTDTQYF. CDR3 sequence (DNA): TGTGCCAGCAGCCGCGGGGGATTGGATTTCACTAGCACAGATACGCAGTATTTT.

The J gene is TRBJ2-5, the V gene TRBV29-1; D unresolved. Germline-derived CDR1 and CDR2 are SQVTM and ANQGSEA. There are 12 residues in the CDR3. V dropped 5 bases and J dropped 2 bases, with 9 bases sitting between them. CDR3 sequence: CSVRSKQETQYF. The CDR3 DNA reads TGCAGCGTTCGTAGTAAACAAGAGACCCAGTACTTC. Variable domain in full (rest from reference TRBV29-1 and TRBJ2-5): SAVISQKPSRDICQRGTSLTIQCQVDSQVTMMFWYRQQPGQSLTLIATANQGSEATYESGFVIDKFPISRPNLTFSTLTVSNMSPEDSSIYLCSVRSKQETQYFGPGTRLLVL.

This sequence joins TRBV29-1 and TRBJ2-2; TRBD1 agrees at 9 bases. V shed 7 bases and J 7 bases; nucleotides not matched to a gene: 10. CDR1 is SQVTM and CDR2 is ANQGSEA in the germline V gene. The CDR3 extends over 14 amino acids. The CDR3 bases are TGCAGCGCGGGACAGGGTGGGAGCGGCGGGGAGCTGTTTTTT. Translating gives CSAGQGGSGGELFF.

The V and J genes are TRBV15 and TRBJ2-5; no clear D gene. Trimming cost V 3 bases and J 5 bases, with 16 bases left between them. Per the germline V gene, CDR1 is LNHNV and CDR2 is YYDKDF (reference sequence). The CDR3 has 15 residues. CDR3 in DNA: TGTGCCACCAGCAGGGCCCTAGAGGTGCAGGAGACCCAGTACTTC. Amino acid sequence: CATSRALEVQETQYF.

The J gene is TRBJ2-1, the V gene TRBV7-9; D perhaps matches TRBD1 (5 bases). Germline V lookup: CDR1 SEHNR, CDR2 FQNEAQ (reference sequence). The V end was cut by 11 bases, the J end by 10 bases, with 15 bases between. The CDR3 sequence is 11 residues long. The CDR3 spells CAGAERTEQFF. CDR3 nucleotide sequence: TGTGCCGGGGCTGAAAGGACAGAGCAGTTCTTC.

CDR3 nucleotides: TGTGCCAGCAGTCAAACCTGGACGGCAGATACGCAGTATTTT. This codes for CASSQTWTADTQYF. V is TRBV6-5 and J is TRBJ2-3; D is unclear. The V gene's germline CDR1 is MNHEY and CDR2 SVGAGI. V was cut by 5 bases and J by 4 bases, with 13 bases left in between. The length of the CDR3 is 14 residues.

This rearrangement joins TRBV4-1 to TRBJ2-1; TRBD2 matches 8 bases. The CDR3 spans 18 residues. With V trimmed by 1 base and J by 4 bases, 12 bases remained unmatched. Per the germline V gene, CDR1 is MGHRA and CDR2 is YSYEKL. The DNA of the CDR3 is TGCGCCAGCAGCCAAGGAGCGGGAGCTAACCGGGTGTACAATGAGCAGTTCTTC. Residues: CASSQGAGANRVYNEQFF.

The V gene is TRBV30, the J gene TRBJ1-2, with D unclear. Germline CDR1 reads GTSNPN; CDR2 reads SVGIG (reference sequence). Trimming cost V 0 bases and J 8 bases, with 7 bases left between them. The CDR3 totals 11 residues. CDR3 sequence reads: CAWSVRGGYTF. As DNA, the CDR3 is TGTGCCTGGAGTGTACGAGGGGGCTACACCTTC.